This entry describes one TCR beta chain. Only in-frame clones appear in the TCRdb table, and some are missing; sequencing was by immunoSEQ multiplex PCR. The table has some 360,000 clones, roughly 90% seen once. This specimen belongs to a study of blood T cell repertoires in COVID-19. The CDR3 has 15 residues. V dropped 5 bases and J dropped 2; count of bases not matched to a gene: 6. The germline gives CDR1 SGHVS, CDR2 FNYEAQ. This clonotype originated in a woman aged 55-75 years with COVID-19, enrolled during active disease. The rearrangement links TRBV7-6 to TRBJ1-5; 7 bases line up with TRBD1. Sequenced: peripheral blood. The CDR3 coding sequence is TGTGCCAGCAGCCCGACAGGGAAGGGCAATCAGCCCCAGCATTTT. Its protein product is CASSPTGKGNQPQHF.